This T cell receptor beta chain came from a study of PD-1 blockade in classical Hodgkin lymphoma. Study-wide points: Although disease activity or prior therapy may be involved, causes of the repertoire differences remain undefined.

As for time point: newly diagnosed, previously untreated cHL patient sample. With respect to this clone: Its matching antigen is unknown.

TCRdb's copy holds only in-frame clones and misses some; the assay was immunoSEQ multiplex PCR. The repertoire holds around 50,000 clones, roughly 88% seen once, with around 5% in the top ten. The CDR3 totals 14 residues. Between the trimmed V and J ends, which lost 1 base and 2 bases, there was a span of 9 bases. Germline V lookup: CDR1 SGHVS, CDR2 FQNEAQ. What was sequenced was peripheral blood mononuclear cells (PBMCs). This sequence originates from a human donor with classical Hodgkin lymphoma. J is TRBJ2-7 and V is TRBV7-8; a weak D match, TRBD1 (6 bases). CDR3 sequence: CASSLDTGPYEQYF. Here the CDR3 DNA reads TGTGCCAGCAGCTTAGATACAGGGCCCTACGAGCAGTACTTC.